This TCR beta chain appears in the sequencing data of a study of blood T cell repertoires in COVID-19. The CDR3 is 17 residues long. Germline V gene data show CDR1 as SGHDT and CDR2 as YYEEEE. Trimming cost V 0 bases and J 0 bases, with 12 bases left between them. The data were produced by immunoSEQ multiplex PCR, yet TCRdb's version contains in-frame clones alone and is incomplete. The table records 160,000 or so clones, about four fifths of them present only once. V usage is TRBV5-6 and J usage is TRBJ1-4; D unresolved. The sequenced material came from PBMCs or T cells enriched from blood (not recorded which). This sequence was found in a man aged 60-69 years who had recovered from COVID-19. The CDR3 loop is CASSLAPFVSTNEKLFF. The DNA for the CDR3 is TGTGCCAGCAGCTTGGCCCCATTTGTGTCAACTAATGAAAAACTGTTTTTT.